What follows are 27 T cell receptor beta chains derived from one specimen sequenced in a study of regulatory T cells in long-lasting Graves disease. iRepertoire HTBI primers and Arm-PCR of CDR3 regions built TCR beta libraries. TCRdb analysed the multiplex PCR reads with MiXCR anew, one entry per CDR3 protein. The sample comprises more than 450,000 distinct CDR3 sequences, approximately 12% of which are singletons, and over 7% rests with the top ten. Time point meaning: newly diagnosed GD, antithyroid drugs for less than 3 months. PBMC RNA served as the TCR library source. These same data were also listed under a study on T cells in Graves' hyperthyroidism and ophthalmopathy.

The sample in question was peripheral blood mononuclear cells (PBMCs), obtained at new diagnosis, from a patient treated with antithyroid drugs. The receptors were gathered from a woman younger than 45 with Graves disease.

This clonotype was recorded at least ten times. V usage is TRBV7-9 and J usage is TRBJ2-1; 10 nucleotides align to TRBD2. The CDR3 is 15 amino acids. Trimming took 5 bases from V and 10 from J; bases not matched to a gene: 11. The V gene's germline CDR1 is SEHNR and CDR2 FQNEAQ (reference sequence). CDR3: CASSPQREGEREQFF. The CDR3 region has the DNA TGTGCCAGCAGCCCACAGCGGGAGGGGGAGAGGGAGCAGTTCTTC.

This clonotype was counted at least ten times. This chain connects TRBV11-2 to TRBJ2-7; maybe TRBD2 (5 bases). V lost 0 bases to trimming and J lost 2 bases, with 11 bases between them. The CDR3 has 15 amino acids. CDR1 SGHAT and CDR2 FQNNGV come from the germline V gene. CDR3 residues: CASSLEAAVTYEQYF. The CDR3 region has the DNA TGTGCCAGCAGCTTAGAAGCGGCAGTTACCTACGAGCAGTACTTC.

Regarding this clonotype: A much larger clone differs by one base, so this may be a read error. V gene TRBV7-2 combines with J gene TRBJ2-5, with 7 positions matching TRBD1. The germline V gene encodes CDR1 SGHTA and CDR2 FQGNSA. The CDR3 extends over 14 amino acids. V lost 1 base, J lost 5 bases, and 4 bases stayed unmatched. CDR3 residues: CASSLDRGMETQYF. The DNA of the CDR3 is TGTGCCAGCAGCTTAGACAGGGGAATGGAGACCCAGTACTTC.

In its sample, this clonotype was seen many times. The chain carries TRBV11-1 and TRBJ2-1, with 10 bases aligning to TRBD2. V dropped 5 bases and J dropped 4; count of bases not matched to a gene: 2. The CDR3 consists of 14 residues. The germline V gene encodes CDR1 SGHAT and CDR2 FQDESV (reference sequence). CDR3 residues: CASSPSGRYNEQFF. CDR3 sequence (DNA): TGTGCCAGCAGCCCTAGCGGGAGATACAATGAGCAGTTCTTC.

This clonotype was found many times. The V and J genes are TRBV18 and TRBJ2-5; 7 bases are shared with TRBD1. This CDR3 is 13 amino acids long. The germline V gene has CDR1 KGHSH and CDR2 LQKENI. After removal of 1 base from V and 4 bases from J, the junction contained 0 bases not matched to a gene. CDR3 nucleotides: TGTGCCAGCTCACCACACAGGGGAGAGACCCAGTACTTC. Protein: CASSPHRGETQYF.

This clonotype was detected many times. V gene TRBV6-1 combines with J gene TRBJ2-5; D is unclear. Trimming removed 6 bases at V and 5 bases at J, with 16 bases between. This CDR3 contains 14 residues. Germline loops: CDR1 MNHNS, CDR2 SASEGT. CDR3 protein: CASSDGQAGETQYF. The DNA for the CDR3 is TGTGCCAGCAGCGACGGGCAGGCCGGGGAGACCCAGTACTTC.

The rearrangement uses TRBV18 and TRBJ2-5, with TRBD2 matching over 7 bases. This CDR3 spans 15 amino acids. V trimming: 3 bases; J trimming: 2 bases; junction bases outside the gene matches: 6. Germline V gives CDR1 KGHSH, CDR2 LQKENI. Here the CDR3 reads CASSPLAETQETQYF. Here the CDR3 DNA reads TGTGCCAGCTCACCTCTAGCGGAGACACAAGAGACCCAGTACTTC.

This clonotype was counted at least ten times. The rearrangement uses TRBV18 and TRBJ2-7; D not resolved. The CDR3 consists of 14 residues. From germline, CDR1 is KGHSH and CDR2 LQKENI. Trimming removed 0 bases from V and 6 bases from J, with 12 bases in between. The CDR3 loop is CASSPPQGHREQYF. The DNA for the CDR3 is TGTGCCAGCTCACCACCGCAAGGGCATCGCGAGCAGTACTTC. Filled out from reference TRBV18 and TRBJ2-7, the complete variable domain reads NAGVMQNPRHLVRRRGQEARLRCSPMKGHSHVYWYRQLPEEGLKFMVYLQKENIIDESGMPKERFSAEFPKEGPSILRIQQVVRGDSAAYFCASSPPQGHREQYFGPGTRLTVT.

V gene TRBV30 combines with J gene TRBJ2-1; maybe TRBD2 (6 bases). Trimming left V 4 bases short and J 0 bases short, with 37 bases between. Germline values: CDR1 GTSNPN, CDR2 SVGIG (reference sequence). This CDR3 is built from 23 residues. The CDR3 protein is CAWKLSTFAWDFLRGSSYNEQFF. The CDR3, as DNA: TGTGCCTGGAAACTTTCAACTTTCGCCTGGGACTTTCTAAGGGGAAGCTCCTACAATGAGCAGTTCTTC.

There are many counts of this clonotype. The V call is TRBV19, the J call TRBJ1-1; D not certain. The CDR3 is 14 residues long. Trimming took off 4 bases at V and 1 base at J, with 10 bases between the two ends. Germline-derived CDR1 and CDR2 are LNHDA and SQIVND (reference sequence). CDR3 DNA: TGTGCCAGTAGTACCATAGCGGCGAACACTGAAGCTTTCTTT. This translates into CASSTIAANTEAFF.

This clonotype was seen ten or more times. This chain connects TRBV18 to TRBJ2-6; D is unclear. V was trimmed by 1 base and J by 1 base, leaving 5 bases between them. The germline gives CDR1 KGHSH, CDR2 LQKENI. The CDR3 has 15 residues. CDR3 protein: CASSPLRSGANVLTF. The CDR3 nucleotides read TGTGCCAGCTCACCACTAAGATCTGGGGCCAACGTCCTGACTTTC.

The table lists this clonotype with many counts. The CDR3 DNA reads TGTGCCAGCAGCCATCTGGCGGTAGCGGGAGGTACGGTGGCAGATACGCAGTATTTT. This codes for CASSHLAVAGGTVADTQYF. The gene calls are TRBV7-8 and TRBJ2-3; 10 positions agree with TRBD2. CDR3 length: 19 residues. Germline V gene sequence: CDR1 SGHVS, CDR2 FQNEAQ. The junction had 18 bases not matched to a gene; V was cut back by 5 bases and J by 4 bases.

This clonotype was recorded many times. CDR3 in amino acids: CATRLALKVDTQYF. The CDR3 region has the DNA TGTGCCACCCGACTAGCCCTAAAGGTGGATACGCAGTATTTT. This chain uses TRBV6-1 with TRBJ2-3; 7 bases match TRBD2. CDR3 length: 14 residues. The trim removed 10 bases at V and 6 bases at J, leaving 13 bases unmatched. Per the germline V gene, CDR1 is MNHNS and CDR2 is SASEGT.

This clonotype was detected ten times or more. The V and J genes are TRBV4-1 and TRBJ2-1; the D gene is possibly TRBD2 (6 bases). Germline lookup yields CDR1 MGHRA and CDR2 YSYEKL. Trimming left V 1 base short and J 0 bases short, with 13 bases between. This CDR3 has 17 amino acids. This CDR3 is CASSQGAGISSYNEQFF. The DNA for the CDR3 is TGCGCCAGCAGCCAAGGCGCGGGAATCAGCTCCTACAATGAGCAGTTCTTC.

In this sample, this clonotype turned up a few times. V usage is TRBV4-3 and J usage is TRBJ2-1; 9 bases align to TRBD1. Germline CDR1 is LGHNA and CDR2 is YSLEER. V lost 1 base to trimming and J lost 7 bases; unmatched junction nucleotides: 5. This CDR3 is 15 amino acids long. As DNA, the CDR3 is TGCGCCAGCAGCCAAGTACAGGGGGCGCTTAATGAGCAGTTCTTC. Protein product: CASSQVQGALNEQFF.

This clonotype was seen ten or more times. The chain combines TRBV13 with TRBJ2-6; no clear D. The length of the CDR3 is 13 residues. With 5 bases removed from V and 4 bases from J, the gap between germline ends came to 6 bases. The germline V gene has CDR1 PRHDT and CDR2 FYEKMQ (reference sequence). CDR3 in amino acids: CASSLLGANVLTF. The CDR3 DNA reads as TGTGCCAGCAGCCTCCTGGGGGCCAACGTCCTGACTTTC.

CDR3 in amino acids: CASSVITEAFF. In DNA form, the CDR3 reads TGTGCCAGCAGTGTTATTACTGAAGCTTTCTTT. This rearrangement joins TRBV25-1 to TRBJ1-1, with D hard to call. V gave up 4 bases and J gave up 5 bases, with 5 bases separating them. This CDR3 contains 11 residues. The V gene's germline CDR1 is MGHDK and CDR2 SYGVNS.

This clonotype was recorded at least ten times. This chain connects TRBV19 to TRBJ1-2; tentatively, D is TRBD1 (5 bases). CDR1 LNHDA and CDR2 SQIVND come from the germline V gene (reference sequence). This CDR3 comprises 11 residues. Trimming cost V 9 bases and J 4 bases, with 9 bases left between them. In nucleotides, the CDR3 is TGTGCCAGCACCGACAGCTATGGCTACACCTTC. Residues: CASTDSYGYTF.

This clonotype appeared a few times. This chain connects TRBV6-1 to TRBJ2-7; 11 bases are shared with TRBD2. Germline-derived CDR1 and CDR2 are MNHNS and SASEGT. CDR3 size: 17 residues. With V trimmed by 7 bases and J by 3 bases, 14 bases remained unmatched. CDR3 region: CASTGSGRAYSYYEQYF. The DNA for the CDR3 is TGTGCCAGCACGGGTAGCGGGAGGGCTTATTCTTACTACGAGCAGTACTTC.

This clonotype was counted between two and nine times. The chain couples TRBV9 to TRBJ2-1; D is perhaps TRBD2 (7 bases). CDR3 length: 15 residues. Germline CDR1 is SGDLS and CDR2 is YYNGEE. V gave up 4 bases and J gave up 2 bases, with 13 bases separating them. The DNA for the CDR3 is TGTGCCAGCAGCCGGGGAGGGGGGGCCTACAATGAGCAGTTCTTC. Its translation: CASSRGGGAYNEQFF.

The chain links TRBV7-9 to TRBJ1-4, with D perhaps TRBD1 (6 bases). The ends were cut back, 5 bases at V and 6 bases at J, with 16 bases in the middle. The CDR3 extends over 15 amino acids. Germline CDR1 reads SEHNR; CDR2 reads FQNEAQ (reference sequence). CDR3 in DNA: TGTGCCAGCAGCGGGACAATACTACTTGATGAAAAACTGTTTTTT. This encodes CASSGTILLDEKLFF.

This clonotype has at least ten counts. This chain joins TRBV29-1 and TRBJ2-1; 10 positions match TRBD1. Trimming took 7 bases from V and 4 from J; bases not matched to a gene: 1. The CDR3 totals 12 residues. Germline CDR1 and CDR2: SQVTM and ANQGSEA. CDR3 nucleotide sequence: TGCAGCGGGGACAGGGGTTACAATGAGCAGTTCTTC. As protein: CSGDRGYNEQFF.

This clonotype was detected many times. This sequence joins TRBV12-3 or TRBV12-4 and TRBJ2-1, with D possibly TRBD1 on 5 matching bases. V lost 5 bases, J lost 8 bases, and 19 bases lay in between. This CDR3 is 15 amino acids long. CDR3 nucleotides: TGTGCCAGCAGTCCCCAGGGTATCGGTTTTTATGAGCAGTTCTTC. Amino acid sequence: CASSPQGIGFYEQFF.

The table lists this clonotype with many counts. V usage is TRBV6-1 and J usage is TRBJ2-7; 8 bases are shared with TRBD1. CDR3 length equals 15 residues. J was trimmed by 3 bases and V by 6 bases; bases with no gene match: 10. Germline V gene lookup returns CDR1 MNHNS and CDR2 SASEGT. The CDR3 bases are TGTGCCAGCAGCTACCTTGGACAGGGCGTCTACGAGCAGTACTTC. The encoded protein is CASSYLGQGVYEQYF.

This clonotype was observed many times. The CDR3 loop reads CASSFSRFTTAFF. The CDR3 DNA reads as TGTGCCAGCAGTTTCAGTCGTTTTACTACAGCTTTCTTT. V is TRBV28 and J is TRBJ1-1; no definite D call. The CDR3 contains 13 residues. Trimming removed 3 bases from V and 10 bases from J, with 15 bases in between. Germline CDR1 MDHEN, CDR2 SYDVKM.

In this sample, this clonotype turned up many times. J is TRBJ2-3 and V is TRBV7-9; D is ambiguous. Germline CDR1 is SEHNR and CDR2 is FQNEAQ (reference sequence). The CDR3 sequence is 13 residues long. Trimming shortened V by 5 bases and J by 11 bases, and 17 bases separated the two germline ends. The CDR3 region has the DNA TGTGCCAGCAGCGACGCCCGGCGTGGGGAGCAGTATTTT. Translated, it gives CASSDARRGEQYF.

The chain couples TRBV20-1 to TRBJ2-3; D is uncertain. The CDR3 runs to 15 residues. Trimming stripped 4 bases from V and 6 bases from J, with 20 bases between. Germline V gene sequence: CDR1 DFQATT, CDR2 SNEGSKA (reference sequence). CDR3 in amino acids: CSAKNPGFTLDTQYF. CDR3 DNA: TGCAGTGCTAAGAATCCGGGTTTCACATTGGATACGCAGTATTTT.